This T cell receptor (beta chain) was profiled in a study of blood T cells in healthy people across ages. Study-wide results and limits: Since the PBMCs were unsorted, naive and antigen-experienced cells could not be conclusively compared.

Primed by a sample-barcoded 5' primer and a J-beta primer mix, a second PCR proceeded for about 6 to 11 cycles. TCRdb passed the 5' RACE reads through MiXCR, listing each CDR3 protein once. The table lists over 1.5 million distinct CDR3 sequences, about 50% of them singletons. Between the trimmed V and J ends, which lost 10 bases and 0 bases, there was a span of 13 bases. The germline V gene has CDR1 SGHKS and CDR2 YYEKEE (reference sequence). There are 14 residues in the CDR3. Comments on this clonotype: Its specificity is not known.

The receptor's source is a woman between 35 and 50 years old in good health. The rearrangement uses TRBV5-5 and TRBJ2-2; D assignment may be TRBD1 or TRBD2 (5 bases each). Sequenced material: blood. The DNA for the CDR3 is TGTGCCGGGGCAGGGACCGCGAACACCGGGGAGCTGTTTTTT. It translates to CAGAGTANTGELFF.